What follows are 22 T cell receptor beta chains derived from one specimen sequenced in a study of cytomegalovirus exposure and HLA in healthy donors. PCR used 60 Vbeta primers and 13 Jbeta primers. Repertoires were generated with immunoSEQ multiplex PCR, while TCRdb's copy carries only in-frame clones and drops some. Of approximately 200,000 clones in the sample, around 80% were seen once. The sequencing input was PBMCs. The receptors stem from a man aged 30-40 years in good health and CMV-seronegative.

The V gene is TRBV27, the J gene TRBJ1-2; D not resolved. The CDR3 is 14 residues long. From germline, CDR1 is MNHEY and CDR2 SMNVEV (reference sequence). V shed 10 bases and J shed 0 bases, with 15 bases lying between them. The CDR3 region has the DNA TGTGCCATACTCCGATCTCGAGCTAACTATGGCTACACCTTC. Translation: CAILRSRANYGYTF.

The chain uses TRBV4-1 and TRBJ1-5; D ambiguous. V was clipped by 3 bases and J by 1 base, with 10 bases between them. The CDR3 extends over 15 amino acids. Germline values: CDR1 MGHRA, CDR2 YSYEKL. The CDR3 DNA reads TGCGCCAGCAGCCATCGCCGGGTCAGCAATCAGCCCCAGCATTTT. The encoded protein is CASSHRRVSNQPQHF.

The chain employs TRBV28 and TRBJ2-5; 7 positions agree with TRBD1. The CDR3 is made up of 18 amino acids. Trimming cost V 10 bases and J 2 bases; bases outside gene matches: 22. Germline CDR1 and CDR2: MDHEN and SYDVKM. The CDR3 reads CATRRTGSLRSGQETQYF. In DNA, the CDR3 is TGTGCCACCAGAAGGACAGGAAGCCTGAGGTCTGGACAAGAGACCCAGTACTTC.

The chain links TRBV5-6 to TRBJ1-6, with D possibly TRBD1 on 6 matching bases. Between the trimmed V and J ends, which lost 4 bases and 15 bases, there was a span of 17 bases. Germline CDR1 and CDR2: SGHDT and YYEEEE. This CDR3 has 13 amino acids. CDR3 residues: CASSLPGEGVLHF. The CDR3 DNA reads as TGTGCCAGCAGCCTACCGGGGGAGGGGGTCCTCCACTTT.

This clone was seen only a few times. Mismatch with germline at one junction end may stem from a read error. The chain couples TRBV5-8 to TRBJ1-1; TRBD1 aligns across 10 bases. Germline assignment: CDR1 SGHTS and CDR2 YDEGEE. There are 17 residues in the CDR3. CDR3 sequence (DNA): TGTGCCAGCGGCTTGGCTGGGACAGGGGATATGAACACTGAAGCTTTCTTT. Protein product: CASGLAGTGDMNTEAFF.

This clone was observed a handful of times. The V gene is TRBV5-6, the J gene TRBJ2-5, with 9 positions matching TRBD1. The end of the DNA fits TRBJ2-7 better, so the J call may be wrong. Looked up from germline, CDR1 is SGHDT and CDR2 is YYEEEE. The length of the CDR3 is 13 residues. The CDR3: CASSLTDRGEQYF. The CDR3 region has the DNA TGTGCCAGCAGCTTGACGGACAGGGGCGAGCAGTACTTC.

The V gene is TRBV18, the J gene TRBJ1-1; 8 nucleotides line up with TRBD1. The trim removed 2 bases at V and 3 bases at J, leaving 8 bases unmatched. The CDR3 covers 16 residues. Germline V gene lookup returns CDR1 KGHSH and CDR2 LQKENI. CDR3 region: CASSPFQGALYTEAFF. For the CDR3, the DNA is TGTGCCAGCTCACCATTCCAGGGGGCTCTTTACACTGAAGCTTTCTTT.

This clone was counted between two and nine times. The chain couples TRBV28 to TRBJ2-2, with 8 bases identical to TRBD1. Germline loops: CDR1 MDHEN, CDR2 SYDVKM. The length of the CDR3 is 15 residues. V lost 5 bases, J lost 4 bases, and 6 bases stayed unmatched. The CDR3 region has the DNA TGTGCCAGCAGTCCCCGGGACAGGCCCACCGGGGAGCTGTTTTTT. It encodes CASSPRDRPTGELFF.

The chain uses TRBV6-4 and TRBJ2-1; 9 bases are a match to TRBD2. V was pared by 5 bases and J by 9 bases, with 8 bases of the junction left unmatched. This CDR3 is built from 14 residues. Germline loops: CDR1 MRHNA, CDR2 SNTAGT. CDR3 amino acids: CASSRIAGAGEQFF. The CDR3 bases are TGTGCCAGCAGTAGAATAGCGGGGGCGGGTGAGCAGTTCTTC.

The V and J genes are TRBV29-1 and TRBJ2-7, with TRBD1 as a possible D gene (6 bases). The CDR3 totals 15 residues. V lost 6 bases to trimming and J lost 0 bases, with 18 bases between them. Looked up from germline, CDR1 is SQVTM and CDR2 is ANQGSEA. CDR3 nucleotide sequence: TGCAGCGTGACCTCTGCTGACAGGCTCTCCTACGAGCAGTACTTC. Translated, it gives CSVTSADRLSYEQYF.

Written as DNA, the CDR3 is TGTGCCAGCAGGCCTATAAGTACAGATACGCAGTATTTT. Protein product: CASRPISTDTQYF. This chain links TRBV6-1 with TRBJ2-3; D unclear. The V gene's germline CDR1 is MNHNS and CDR2 SASEGT. Trimming pared 6 bases from V and 3 bases from J, leaving 10 bases between. The CDR3 spans 13 residues.

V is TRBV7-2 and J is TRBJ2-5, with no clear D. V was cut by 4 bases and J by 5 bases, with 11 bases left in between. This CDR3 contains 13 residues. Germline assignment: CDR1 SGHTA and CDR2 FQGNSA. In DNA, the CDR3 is TGTGCCAGCAGCTGGGCCCTATTGGAGACCCAGTACTTC. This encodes CASSWALLETQYF.

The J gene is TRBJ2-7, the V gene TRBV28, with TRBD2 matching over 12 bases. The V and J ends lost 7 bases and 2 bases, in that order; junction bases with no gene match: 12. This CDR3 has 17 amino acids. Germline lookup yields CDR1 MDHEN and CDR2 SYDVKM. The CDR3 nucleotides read TGTGCCAGCACCCCAAACGAGAGGACTAGCGGGACCTACGAGCAGTACTTC. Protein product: CASTPNERTSGTYEQYF.

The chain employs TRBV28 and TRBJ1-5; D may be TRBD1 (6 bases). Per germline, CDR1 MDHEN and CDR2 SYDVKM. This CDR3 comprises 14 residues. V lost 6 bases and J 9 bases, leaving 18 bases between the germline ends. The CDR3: CASRYDRGRGPQHF. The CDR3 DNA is TGTGCCAGCAGGTATGACAGAGGCAGGGGGCCCCAGCATTTT.

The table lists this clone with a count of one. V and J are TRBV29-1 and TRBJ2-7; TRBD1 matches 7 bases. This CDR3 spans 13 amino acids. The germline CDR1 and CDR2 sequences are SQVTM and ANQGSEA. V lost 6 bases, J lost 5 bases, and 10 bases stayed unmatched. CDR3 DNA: TGCAGCGTCTCCAAGACAGGGATCGACGAGCAGTACTTC. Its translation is CSVSKTGIDEQYF.

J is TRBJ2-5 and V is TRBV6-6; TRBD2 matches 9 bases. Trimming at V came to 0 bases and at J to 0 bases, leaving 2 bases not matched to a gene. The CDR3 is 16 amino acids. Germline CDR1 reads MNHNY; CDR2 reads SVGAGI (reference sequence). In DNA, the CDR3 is TGTGCCAGCAGTTACTCTAGCGGGAGTAACCAAGAGACCCAGTACTTC. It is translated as CASSYSSGSNQETQYF.

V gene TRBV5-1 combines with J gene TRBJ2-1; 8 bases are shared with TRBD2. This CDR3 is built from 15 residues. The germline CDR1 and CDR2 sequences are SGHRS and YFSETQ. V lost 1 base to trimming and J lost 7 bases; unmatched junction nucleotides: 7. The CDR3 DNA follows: TGCGCCAGCAGCTTGCTACCGGGACTAGAGAATGAGCAGTTCTTC. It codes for CASSLLPGLENEQFF.

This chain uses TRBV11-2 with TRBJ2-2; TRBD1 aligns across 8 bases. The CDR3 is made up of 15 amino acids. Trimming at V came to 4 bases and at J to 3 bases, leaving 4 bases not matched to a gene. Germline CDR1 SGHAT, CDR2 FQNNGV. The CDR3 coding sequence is TGTGCCAGCAGCTCGGACAGGGAGTACACCGGGGAGCTGTTTTTT. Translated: CASSSDREYTGELFF.

CDR3 amino acids: CASRGGERPQHF. CDR3 sequence (DNA): TGTGCCAGCAGGGGGGGGGAGAGGCCCCAGCATTTT. The chain is built from TRBV2 and TRBJ1-5; tentatively, D is TRBD1 (5 bases). In germline, CDR1 is SNHLY, CDR2 FYNNEI. V dropped 6 bases and J dropped 9 bases, with 12 bases sitting between them. The CDR3 covers 12 residues.

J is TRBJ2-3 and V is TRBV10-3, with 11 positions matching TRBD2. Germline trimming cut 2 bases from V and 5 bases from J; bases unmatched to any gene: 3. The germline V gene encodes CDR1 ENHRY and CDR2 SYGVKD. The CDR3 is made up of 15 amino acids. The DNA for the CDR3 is TGTGCCATCAGTGAGAACGGACTAGCGGGAGATACGCAGTATTTT. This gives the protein CAISENGLAGDTQYF.

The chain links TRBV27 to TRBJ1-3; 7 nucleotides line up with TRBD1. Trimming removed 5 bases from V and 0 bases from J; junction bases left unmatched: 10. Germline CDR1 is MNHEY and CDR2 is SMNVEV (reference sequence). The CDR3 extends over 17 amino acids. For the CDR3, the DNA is TGTGCCAGCAGTACCCTGACAGGGTCCATCTCTGGAAACACCATATATTTT. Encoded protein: CASSTLTGSISGNTIYF.

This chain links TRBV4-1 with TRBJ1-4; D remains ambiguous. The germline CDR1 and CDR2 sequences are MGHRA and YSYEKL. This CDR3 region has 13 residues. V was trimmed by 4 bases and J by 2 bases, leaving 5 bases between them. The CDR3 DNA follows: TGCGCCAGCAGCCCGTCCACTAATGAAAAACTGTTTTTT. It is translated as CASSPSTNEKLFF.